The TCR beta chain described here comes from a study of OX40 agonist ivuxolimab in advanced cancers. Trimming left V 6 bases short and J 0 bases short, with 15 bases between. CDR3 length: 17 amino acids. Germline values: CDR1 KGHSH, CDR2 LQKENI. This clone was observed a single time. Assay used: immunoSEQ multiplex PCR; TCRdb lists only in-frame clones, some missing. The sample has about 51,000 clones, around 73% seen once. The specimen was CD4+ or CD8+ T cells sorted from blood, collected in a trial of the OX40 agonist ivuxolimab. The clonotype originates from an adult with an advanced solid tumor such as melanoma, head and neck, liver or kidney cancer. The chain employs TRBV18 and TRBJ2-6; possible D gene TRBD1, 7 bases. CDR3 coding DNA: TGTGCCAGCTCGCCGCGGGACAGTTACTCTGGGGCCAACGTCCTGACTTTC. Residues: CASSPRDSYSGANVLTF.